This TCR beta chain emerged from a study of OX40 agonist ivuxolimab in advanced cancers. Study summary: As their treatment, patients were administered ivuxolimab, an agonistic anti-OX40 (CD134) antibody. Enrollees could have had prior anti-PD-1, anti-PD-L1 or anti-CTLA-4 therapy, which around 40% had received.

This table comes from immunoSEQ multiplex PCR, and its TCRdb copy is limited to in-frame clones, with some not included. In the table there are 90,000 to 100,000 clones, about 96% of which are singletons. The CDR3 has 11 amino acids. Germline assignment: CDR1 LNHDA and CDR2 SQIVND (reference sequence). Trimming shortened V by 6 bases and J by 8 bases, and 10 bases separated the two germline ends. Broader study findings: Averaging showed that CD8+ T cells had more expanded clones than CD4+ did.

Notes on this clone: The antigen remains unidentified.

This specimen was CD4+ or CD8+ T cells sorted from blood, taken in a trial of the OX40 agonist ivuxolimab. The source is an adult with an advanced solid tumor such as melanoma, head and neck, liver or kidney cancer. The V and J genes are TRBV19 and TRBJ1-2; D possibly corresponds to TRBD1 (6 bases). CDR3 loop: CASRQGGGYTF. The CDR3 DNA reads as TGTGCCAGTAGACAGGGCGGAGGCTACACCTTC. Full variable domain (remainder filled in from reference TRBV19 and TRBJ1-2): DGGITQSPKYLFRKEGQNVTLSCEQNLNHDAMYWYRQDPGQGLRLIYYSQIVNDFQKGDIAEGYSVSREKKESFPLTVTSAQKNPTAFYLCASRQGGGYTFGSGTRLTVV.